A few counts support the clone carrying this TCR beta chain. Per the study methods: The authors estimated nucleated cell counts from reference gene primer amplification. The assay was immunoSEQ multiplex PCR, and TCRdb's table has in-frame clones only and misses some. Clonal size and the V and J genes are those of that table, whereas D and trimming came from the DNA. The table lists under 200,000 clones, approximately 79% of them singletons, with 2.5% to 3.5% in the top ten. The data were taken from a study of blood T cell repertoires in COVID-19. Study details: The samples span acute and convalescent COVID-19 from the United States, Italy and Spain. From T cells, B-cell-depleted T cells, or PBMCs came the material, which was cDNA or gDNA.

Looked up from germline, CDR1 is MNHNY and CDR2 is SVGAGI (reference sequence). Trimming at V came to 5 bases and at J to 4 bases, leaving 8 bases not matched to a gene. The CDR3 spans 14 residues. The receptor comes from an elderly woman with acute or convalescent COVID-19. The chain uses TRBV6-6 and TRBJ2-7, with TRBD2 matching over 7 bases. The sample was peripheral blood. The CDR3 sequence is CASSKGLGQYEQYF. CDR3 DNA: TGTGCCAGCAGTAAAGGACTAGGACAATACGAGCAGTACTTC.